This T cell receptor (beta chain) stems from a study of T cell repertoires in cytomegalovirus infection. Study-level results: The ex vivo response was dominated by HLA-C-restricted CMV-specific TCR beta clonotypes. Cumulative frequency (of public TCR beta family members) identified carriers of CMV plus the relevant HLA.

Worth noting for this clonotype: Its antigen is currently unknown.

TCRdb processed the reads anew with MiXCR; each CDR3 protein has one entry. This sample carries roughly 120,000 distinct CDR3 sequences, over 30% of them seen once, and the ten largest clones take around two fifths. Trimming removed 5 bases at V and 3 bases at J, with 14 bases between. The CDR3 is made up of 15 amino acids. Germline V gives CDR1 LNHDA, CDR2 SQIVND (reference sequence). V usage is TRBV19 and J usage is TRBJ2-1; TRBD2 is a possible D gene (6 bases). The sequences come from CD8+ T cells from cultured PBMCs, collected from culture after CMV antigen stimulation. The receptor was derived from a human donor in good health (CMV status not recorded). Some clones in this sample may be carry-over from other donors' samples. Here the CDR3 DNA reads TGTGCCAGTAGTTTTCAGTCCGGGGGCTACAATGAGCAGTTCTTC. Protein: CASSFQSGGYNEQFF.